This TCR beta chain was sequenced for a study of CD8+CD57+ T cells in acquired aplastic anemia. As for the study in general: Mean DNA quantity obtained from sorted CD4+ and CD8+ cells was 2.5 to 4 ug.

Previously, flow cytometry had revealed CD8+CD57+ cell expansion in the patients chosen for sequencing. A remark on this clonotype: The antigen is undetermined. The conserved phenylalanine or tryptophan normally closing the CDR3 is absent here, so this likely arose from a read error.

Germline values: CDR1 SEHNR, CDR2 FQNEAQ (reference sequence). Trimming cost V 1 base and J 0 bases, with 12 bases left between them. CDR3 size: 16 residues. Notes on the study in general: No significant difference in CD8+ Simpson's diversity was found between patients and controls.

Investigators profiled TCR beta VDJ and CDR3 from genomic DNA template. TCRdb redid the calling of the reads with MiXCR, one entry per CDR3 protein. Of approximately 190,000 distinct CDR3 sequences listed, approximately 50% are singletons. V gene TRBV7-9 combines with J gene TRBJ2-5, with TRBD1 as a possible D gene (5 bases). Sequenced input: sorted CD4+, CD8+, or CD8+CD57+ T cells (not recorded which) from PBMCs. This receptor was taken from a human donor with aplastic anemia. The CDR3 DNA reads as TGTGCCAGCAGCTTAGGTGCAGGGTTGGACCAAGAGACCCAGTACCTC. This sequence encodes CASSLGAGLDQETQYL.